This TCR beta chain came from a study of radiation and T cells in renal cell carcinoma. Study-level information: Nephrectomy followed 15 Gy stereotactic body radiation by 4 weeks. Notes on the study in general: Pretreatment tumor biopsies were lacking, so baseline clonotypes are unknown.

Time point described: blood 2 weeks post-SBRT. Described treatment: 15 Gy SBRT to primary tumor, nephrectomy 4 weeks later. The patient's renal cell carcinoma had clear cell pathology. Produced via immunoSEQ multiplex PCR; TCRdb's table is partial and in-frame only. The table shows about 150,000 clones, with about 91% occurring only once. As regards this clone: The antigen is undetermined. This specimen includes other DNA sequences encoding the same CDR3.

Per germline, CDR1 ENHRY and CDR2 SYGVKD. Trimming took 4 bases from V and 3 from J, leaving 4 bases between them. The CDR3 contains 11 residues. The chain uses TRBV10-3 and TRBJ2-7; D not certain. Sequencing was performed on blood, taken from a patient whose treatment included radiotherapy and nephrectomy. This clonotype originated in a woman aged 45 to 65 with renal cell carcinoma. The CDR3 sequence: CAISGLYEQYF. CDR3 bases: TGTGCCATCAGTGGCCTCTACGAGCAGTACTTC.